These T cell receptor beta chains were read from a single sample in a study of shared clonotypes between healthy human individuals. Sequenced by immunoSEQ multiplex PCR; TCRdb stores in-frame clones only, minus some. The sample carries 1.4 million to 1.5 million clones, roughly 96% recorded once. The sequenced sample consisted of naive CD4+ T cells sorted from blood. These receptors were collected from a man aged 25 to 40 in good health. Each CDR3 is given with its conserved first and last residue. For some rows the clone size is stated as once, few or many, or as a class when expanded; others skip it.

>TRBV10-3|TRBJ2-7|.|18
CAISERQGTSGTSYEQYF
>TRBV14|TRBJ2-7|.|15
CASSQGPGGLFKQYF
>TRBV28|TRBJ2-5|.|16
CASSFSWQDQTETQYF
>TRBV2|TRBJ2-3|.|14
CASTIGVSTDTQYF
>TRBV28|TRBJ2-7|.|14
CASGLAGGAYEQYF
>TRBV5-6|TRBJ1-5|.|15
CASSLGAGVIQPQHF
>TRBV9|TRBJ2-3|.|13
CASSAASTDTQYF
>TRBV6-4|TRBJ2-3|.|20
CASSRLSAGGPLSGTDTQYF
>TRBV6-5|TRBJ2-1|once|14
CASSYRTAYNEQFF
>TRBV29-1|TRBJ2-5|.|13
CSVEKRYQETQYF
>TRBV6-6|TRBJ2-7|.|15
CASSYTSGSRYEQYF
>TRBV6-4|TRBJ2-1|.|15
CASSLLAGSYNEQFF
>TRBV7-2|TRBJ2-1|once|16
CASRLGLVSSYNEQFF
>TRBV10-1|TRBJ2-1|.|14
CASSELPGLAEQFF
>TRBV14|TRBJ2-7|.|15
CASSLSGGPSYEQYF
>TRBV28|TRBJ1-2|.|15
CASSLLDRENYGYTF
>TRBV25-1|TRBJ1-1|.|13
CASSEYRDTEAFF
>TRBV7-6|TRBJ2-1|.|14
CASSLGRSAGQQFF
>TRBV5-4|TRBJ1-4|.|15
CASSLEQGLNEKLFF
>TRBV6-1|TRBJ2-7|.|14
CASSEIRSLGEQYF
>TRBV28|TRBJ2-1|.|14
CASSLPGYDNEQFF
>TRBV11-2|TRBJ2-1|.|11
CASSPRVKQFF
>TRBV28|TRBJ1-3|.|14
CASSFRGAGNTIYF
>TRBV15|TRBJ2-7|.|15
CATSRDPSGRYEQYF
>TRBV27|TRBJ2-6|.|20
CASSLRGSTSGISGANVLTF
>TRBV19|TRBJ2-1|few|12
CASSIVAKGLFF
>TRBV5-1|TRBJ2-1|.|15
CASSPETGPYNEQFF